These T cell receptor beta chains were read from a single sample in a study of early T cells in non-severe SARS-CoV-2 infection. Via MiXCR, TCRdb re-called the 5' RACE reads, giving one row per CDR3 protein. There are about 64,000 distinct CDR3 sequences in the sample; around 13% occur only once, and 4.2% lies in the top ten. Sequenced sample: whole blood. The receptors derive from an adult who was a healthcare worker with PCR-confirmed SARS-CoV-2 infection or an uninfected control (not recorded which). Both conserved end residues are part of each CDR3. Each record gives: V gene, J gene, D gene, clone size, CDR3 protein, CDR3 DNA. The D gene is left open where the match is weak. Rows may omit the clone size; those that give it use once, few, many or a size class.

TRBV5-5,TRBJ1-5,-,many,CASSLEIGYFQPQHF,TGTGCCAGCAGCTTGGAAATCGGGTACTTTCAGCCCCAGCATTTT
TRBV6-5,TRBJ2-5,TRBD1,few,CASSYSILGSRTQGPGQETQYF,TGTGCCAGCAGTTACTCGATCTTGGGGTCCCGGACACAGGGGCCAGGACAAGAGACCCAGTACTTC
TRBV18,TRBJ2-7,TRBD1,few,CASSPRDSMYEQYF,TGTGCCAGCTCACCTAGGGACAGTATGTACGAGCAGTACTTC
TRBV19,TRBJ1-4,-,many,CASRPDKADANEKLFF,TGTGCCAGTAGGCCGGACAAGGCGGACGCTAATGAAAAACTGTTTTTT
TRBV7-2,TRBJ2-3,-,many,CASSRRDTQYF,TGTGCCAGCAGCCGAAGAGATACGCAGTATTTT
TRBV6-6,TRBJ1-5,-,many,CASSYAGEGQPQHF,TGTGCCAGCAGTTACGCGGGGGAGGGCCAGCCCCAGCATTTT
TRBV7-9,TRBJ2-1,TRBD2,few,CASSPSALAGGHKFF,TGTGCCAGCAGCCCCTCTGCACTAGCGGGGGGCCATAAGTTCTTC
TRBV6-2/TRBV6-3,TRBJ2-7,-,few,CASIPTGEYEQYF,TGTGCCAGCATCCCGACAGGCGAGTACGAGCAGTACTTC
TRBV11-3,TRBJ2-1,-,many,CASSLRGDEQFF,TGTGCCAGCAGCTTGCGGGGAGATGAGCAGTTCTTC
TRBV10-3,TRBJ1-2,-,few,CAISGLSVANYGYTF,TGTGCCATCAGTGGACTCAGTGTGGCTAACTATGGCTACACCTTC
TRBV11-2,TRBJ2-7,-,-,CANSLLIDYEQYF,TGTGCCAACAGCTTACTCATCGACTACGAGCAGTACTTC
TRBV4-2,TRBJ1-5,-,-,CASSQEPHTYSNQPQHF,TGTGCCAGCAGCCAGGAGCCCCACACGTATAGCAATCAGCCCCAGCATTTT
TRBV11-2,TRBJ2-3,TRBD2,many,CASSLNSGGVDTQYF,TGTGCCAGCAGCTTAAATAGCGGGGGAGTAGATACGCAGTATTTT
TRBV6-2/TRBV6-3,TRBJ2-3,-,-,CASSQAPDTQYF,TGTGCCAGCAGTCAAGCGCCAGATACGCAGTATTTT
TRBV12-3/TRBV12-4,TRBJ1-2,-,many,CASSPTETNYGYTF,TGTGCCAGCAGTCCCACGGAGACTAACTATGGCTACACCTTC
TRBV7-2,TRBJ1-6,-,many,CASSLATTGPNSPLHF,TGTGCCAGCAGCTTAGCGACCACAGGGCCCAATTCACCCCTCCACTTT
TRBV24-1,TRBJ2-3,TRBD1,many,CATSATGTGGPSTDTQYF,TGTGCCACCAGTGCTACAGGGACAGGGGGCCCTAGCACAGATACGCAGTATTTT
TRBV10-2,TRBJ2-3,TRBD2,-,CASSELRTSGGTDTQYF,TGCGCCAGCAGTGAGCTTCGGACTAGCGGGGGCACAGATACGCAGTATTTT
TRBV7-3,TRBJ2-2,-,-,CASSPPGDPQTGELFF,TGTGCCAGCAGCCCCCCGGGGGACCCTCAAACCGGGGAGCTGTTTTTT
TRBV12-3/TRBV12-4,TRBJ2-3,-,-,CASSSVSTDTQYF,TGTGCCAGCAGCAGCGTAAGCACAGATACGCAGTATTTT
TRBV4-2,TRBJ1-5,TRBD1,many,CASSPGTGNNQPQHF,TGTGCCAGCAGCCCCGGGACAGGAAACAATCAGCCCCAGCATTTT
TRBV10-3,TRBJ2-1,-,many,CACRQALNNEQFF,TGTGCCTGCAGACAGGCATTGAACAATGAGCAGTTCTTC
TRBV6-6,TRBJ2-7,-,-,CASSRGIEEGKLSYEQYF,TGTGCCAGCAGTCGCGGAATTGAGGAAGGGAAACTCTCCTACGAGCAGTACTTC
TRBV10-3,TRBJ2-1,-,-,CATYHRDAGGGQFF,TGTGCCACCTATCACCGGGACGCCGGAGGTGGGCAGTTCTTC
TRBV29-1,TRBJ2-5,-,-,CSVAGRLAETQYF,TGCAGCGTTGCAGGCCGGCTAGCAGAGACCCAGTACTTC
TRBV7-2,TRBJ2-7,-,few,CASSSPPPFYEQYF,TGTGCCAGCAGCTCCCCACCGCCGTTCTACGAGCAGTACTTC
TRBV12-3/TRBV12-4,TRBJ2-5,TRBD2,-,CASSFREGTQYF,TGTGCCAGCAGTTTTAGGGAGGGGACCCAGTACTTC
TRBV13,TRBJ2-7,TRBD1,many,CASSSGTGNSEQYF,TGTGCCAGCAGCTCCGGGACAGGGAACTCCGAGCAGTACTTC
TRBV27,TRBJ2-3,-,many,CASQSPSTDTQYF,TGTGCCAGTCAGTCCCCTAGCACAGATACGCAGTATTTT
TRBV12-3/TRBV12-4,TRBJ2-7,-,few,CASSLGSSYEQHF,TGTGCCAGCAGTTTAGGGAGCTCCTACGAGCAGCACTTC
TRBV5-5,TRBJ1-5,-,-,CASSTIPGAWDQPQHF,TGTGCCAGCAGCACGATCCCAGGGGCGTGGGATCAGCCCCAGCATTTT
TRBV3-1,TRBJ2-1,-,many,CASSQVGAGEQFF,TGTGCCAGCAGCCAAGTGGGAGCTGGTGAGCAGTTCTTC
TRBV19,TRBJ2-3,TRBD2,-,CASSRGGRITDTQYF,TGTGCCAGTAGTAGGGGGGGGAGGATCACAGATACGCAGTATTTT
TRBV30,TRBJ1-1,-,many,CAWSVHTEAFF,TGTGCCTGGAGTGTACACACTGAAGCTTTCTTT
TRBV6-6,TRBJ2-1,TRBD1,many,CAVSRDRGYNEQFF,TGTGCCGTCTCCCGGGACAGGGGGTACAATGAGCAGTTCTTC
TRBV9,TRBJ1-2,-,many,CASSARGAGGYTF,TGTGCCAGCAGCGCGAGGGGCGCTGGGGGCTACACCTTC
TRBV5-5,TRBJ1-1,TRBD1,many,CASRTGQGKTEAFF,TGTGCCAGCAGGACGGGACAGGGGAAAACTGAAGCTTTCTTT
TRBV7-8,TRBJ2-2,TRBD2,few,CASRPRLAATGELFF,TGTGCCAGCAGACCCCGACTAGCAGCCACCGGGGAGCTGTTTTTT
TRBV3-1,TRBJ1-1,TRBD1,many,CASSQEGTGKNTEAFF,TGTGCCAGCAGCCAAGAGGGGACAGGGAAGAACACTGAAGCTTTCTTT
TRBV5-1,TRBJ1-1,TRBD1,-,CASSVKNPGQGEAFF,TGCGCCAGCAGCGTGAAGAATCCGGGACAGGGGGAAGCTTTCTTT
TRBV2,TRBJ2-3,-,-,CATPRGQITDTQYF,TGTGCCACCCCGCGTGGACAGATTACCGATACGCAGTATTTT
TRBV11-2,TRBJ2-1,TRBD1,-,CASSTRTGVVNEQFF,TGTGCCAGCAGCACCCGGACAGGGGTAGTCAATGAGCAGTTCTTC
TRBV7-6,TRBJ2-7,-,-,CASSSTNSYEQYF,TGTGCCAGCAGCTCGACAAACAGCTACGAGCAGTACTTC
TRBV29-1,TRBJ2-2,-,many,CSVAPRGEWGGELFF,TGCAGCGTAGCCCCACGAGGGGAGTGGGGCGGGGAGCTGTTTTTT
TRBV11-3,TRBJ2-2,-,many,CASSLGQGVTGELFF,TGTGCCAGCAGCTTAGGTCAGGGAGTAACCGGGGAGCTGTTTTTT
TRBV9,TRBJ2-5,-,-,CASSPGTRETQYF,TGTGCCAGCAGCCCCGGGACCAGAGAGACCCAGTACTTC
TRBV20-1,TRBJ1-1,-,few,CSAPVSSMNTEAFF,TGCAGTGCCCCAGTGAGTTCAATGAACACTGAAGCTTTCTTT
TRBV9,TRBJ2-3,-,-,CASSPGQSVGTDTQYF,TGTGCCAGCAGCCCAGGACAGTCTGTTGGCACAGATACGCAGTATTTT
TRBV29-1,TRBJ2-7,-,many,CSVERDGHSYEQYF,TGCAGCGTTGAACGGGACGGACACTCCTACGAGCAGTACTTC
TRBV3-1,TRBJ2-6,-,-,CASSQVGRADSGANVLTF,TGTGCCAGCAGCCAAGTGGGGCGGGCCGACTCTGGGGCCAACGTCCTGACTTTC
TRBV6-2/TRBV6-3,TRBJ1-5,-,many,CASSYSGYSNQPQHF,TGTGCCAGCAGTTACTCGGGGTATAGCAATCAGCCCCAGCATTTT
TRBV6-2/TRBV6-3,TRBJ1-5,-,many,CASSQQGPQPQHF,TGTGCCAGCAGTCAACAGGGTCCTCAGCCCCAGCATTTT
TRBV7-9,TRBJ2-7,-,few,CASSSEASVYEQYF,TGTGCCAGCAGCTCGGAGGCTTCAGTATACGAGCAGTACTTC
TRBV5-1,TRBJ2-3,-,many,CASSRGAHTEDTQYF,TGCGCCAGCAGTAGGGGGGCACACACAGAAGATACGCAGTATTTT
TRBV21-1,TRBJ2-3,-,once,CASSKRETPGDTQYF,TGTGCCAGCAGCAAACGGGAAACACCTGGGGATACGCAGTATTTT